Given below is one TCR beta chain in context. Its antigen remains unknown. This sample is part of a study of shared clonotypes between healthy human individuals. Study results and limitations: Shared clonotypes across all four donors exceeded non-shared ones in generation probability. A few donors showed sharing of approximately 4.7% of naive CD4 clonotypes.

The germline V gene has CDR1 LNHDA and CDR2 SQIVND (reference sequence). V was cut by 9 bases and J by 8 bases, with 19 bases left in between. This CDR3 comprises 13 residues. Deep-level running was used for the assay. Clones were read by immunoSEQ multiplex PCR, and TCRdb kept only the in-frame ones, dropping some. The sample has about 2.5 million clones; about 90% are singletons. Both subsets, CD45RA+ naive and CD45RA-negative memory, were split from the CD4+ cells. The clonotype comes from a man aged 18 to 35 in good health. Some clones in this sample may be carry-over from other donors' samples. The sequencing sample was made of naive CD4+ T cells from PBMCs. Subset specified: CD45RA+ positively selected. The chain joins TRBV19 to TRBJ1-2; tentatively, D is TRBD1 (5 bases). This CDR3 reads CASQPGTDRGYTF. The DNA of the CDR3 is TGTGCCAGCCAACCCGGGACGGATAGGGGCTACACCTTC.